The present TCR beta chain was sequenced within a study of blood T cell repertoires in COVID-19. The overall study: The cDNA or gDNA used as material had been derived from T cells, B-cell-depleted T cells, or PBMCs.

As processed by the authors: Reference gene primer amplification in the assay estimated nucleated cell counts. Using immunoSEQ multiplex PCR, the repertoire was profiled, and TCRdb retains in-frame clones only, with some absent. V and J calls plus clone size are reproduced from that table; the DNA served to infer D and trimming. The data show under 150,000 clones, 84% seen once. Participants, roughly 18 to 90 years old, spanned about two dozen US areas. In assigning cohorts, the study relied on participant-reported clinical history. The sample comprised PBMCs or T cells enriched from blood (not recorded which). The TCR comes from a woman between 50 and 59 years old who had been exposed to COVID-19.

In nucleotides, the CDR3 is TGTGCCAGCAGCTTATCTAGAGAGAATCAGCCCCAGCATTTT. It specifies CASSLSRENQPQHF. The genes are TRBV7-9 and TRBJ1-5; D is undetermined. Trimming cost V 2 bases and J 4 bases, with 9 bases left between them. The CDR3 runs 14 residues. The germline V gene encodes CDR1 SEHNR and CDR2 FQNEAQ (reference sequence).